This paragraph reports one TCR beta chain. Antigen specificity is unknown. The data stem from a study of T cells in Graves' hyperthyroidism and ophthalmopathy. Study-level results: Most clonotypes expanded in thyroid above 0.001 were likewise present in blood. Separation of ophthalmopathy from stable hyperthyroidism was achieved by a 13 V-J model. The model forecast ophthalmopathy, anticipating it by a median approximately 6.1 months before onset.

Patients aged 18 to 65 with hyperthyroidism were newly diagnosed, with duration under 2 months. CDR3 size: 14 residues. Germline V gives CDR1 DFQATT, CDR2 SNEGSKA (reference sequence). The V and J ends lost 5 bases and 5 bases, in that order; junction bases with no gene match: 8. Amplified regions were TCR beta CDR3 sequences from RNA transcripts. TCR CDR3 underwent first-round RT-PCR with the HTBI primer set. TCRdb itself ran the multiplex PCR reads through MiXCR, one entry per CDR3 protein. The data hold a few hundred thousand distinct CDR3 sequences, with roughly 50% observed a single time. The TCR was taken from a young woman with Graves' hyperthyroidism. The V call is TRBV20-1, the J call TRBJ1-5; 8 bases line up with TRBD1. The sequencing input was peripheral blood or thyroid tissue (not recorded which). In nucleotides, the CDR3 is TGCAGTGCTCAAGACAGGGGTACGGATCAGCCCCAGCATTTT. This codes for CSAQDRGTDQPQHF.